The present T cell receptor beta chain was sequenced within a study of technical replicates of blood from several donors. Profiling relied on immunoSEQ multiplex PCR, and the TCRdb table lists in-frame clones only, not all of them. The sample has 70,000 or so clones, nearly 99% seen once; the top ten hold less than 0.25%. V lost 8 bases to trimming and J lost 4 bases, with 11 bases between them. The CDR3 sequence is 12 residues long. Germline loops: CDR1 WSHSY, CDR2 SAAADI. The receptor was derived from a human donor in good health. The sequenced sample consisted of T cells isolated from PBMCs. The chain uses TRBV10-2 and TRBJ1-1, with D perhaps TRBD1 (5 bases). The CDR3 region is CASGMGGTEAFF. In DNA form, the CDR3 reads TGCGCCAGCGGGATGGGGGGCACTGAAGCTTTCTTT.